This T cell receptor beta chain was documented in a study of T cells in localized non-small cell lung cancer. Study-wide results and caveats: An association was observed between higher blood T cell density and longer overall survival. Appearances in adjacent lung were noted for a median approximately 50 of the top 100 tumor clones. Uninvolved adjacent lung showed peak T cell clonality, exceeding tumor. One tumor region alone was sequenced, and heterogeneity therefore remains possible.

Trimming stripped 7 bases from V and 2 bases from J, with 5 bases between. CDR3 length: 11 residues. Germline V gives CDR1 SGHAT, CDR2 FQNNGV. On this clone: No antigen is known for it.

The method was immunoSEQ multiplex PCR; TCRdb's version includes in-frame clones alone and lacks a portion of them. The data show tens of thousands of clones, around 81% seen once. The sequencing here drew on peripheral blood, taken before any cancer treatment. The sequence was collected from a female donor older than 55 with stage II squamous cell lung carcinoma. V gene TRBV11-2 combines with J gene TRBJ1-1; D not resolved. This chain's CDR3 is CASTFNTEAFF. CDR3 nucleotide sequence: TGTGCCAGCACCTTTAACACTGAAGCTTTCTTT.